This T cell receptor (beta chain) derives from a study of persistence of HIV-infected CD4 T cells (dated by TCRdb to about 2020). In the study overall: The study isolated CMV- and HIV-1 Gag-responding CD4+ T cells from ART-treated individuals to examine antigen-driven clonal expansion of HIV-1-infected cells. Peripheral blood samples of up to about 180 mL were taken at multiple time points, with the exception of a couple of participants who underwent leukapheresis at a single time point. Cross-participant TCR cluster analysis included about eight participants for CMV and more than five participants for Gag. The median time participants had been on suppressive ART was 7 to 8 years. TCRbeta sequencing assessed the clonality of all cells in each sorted population, while proviral sequencing assessed the clonality of infected cells. The paper as a whole reports these results and caveats: Only a small number of individuals took part in the study, and the range of antigens tested was limited. Because the TCR analyses were done in bulk, restricting them to just the rare CMV-responding cells that actually carried HIV-1 proviruses was not possible. TCR oligoclonality correlated with proviral oligoclonality within the same sorted populations. Antigen-responding cells were enriched for expanded CDR3beta sequences that were degenerate, which suggests that CD4+ responses to CMV and Gag underwent convergent selection. Significantly lower TCRbeta richness was observed in CMV- and Gag-responding cells than in anti-CD3/anti-CD28-responding cells, and higher oligoclonality was observed in CMV-responding cells than in CD3/CD28-stimulated and Gag-responding cells.

TCRbeta repertoires were sequenced from genomic DNA with the immunoSEQ hsTCRB assay version 4 in survey mode. Genomic DNA was diluted to roughly 9.3 ng/uL, and up to 1 ug per sample was used for TCRbeta sequencing. Turning to the authors' computational methods: TCRbeta data were analyzed in ImmunoSeq Analyzer 3.0, with diversity computed on productive nucleotide rearrangements. Using the Immunarch R package, the improved Chao index served to estimate lower-bound TCR diversity and the Gini coefficient served to estimate clonality. Different nucleotide rearrangements encoding the same CDR3beta amino acid sequence were counted as distinct clonotypes. Differential abundance analysis identified TCRbeta sequences significantly enriched in antigen-responding cells relative to anti-CD3/anti-CD28-activated cells. Using predicted peptide-MHC specificity as the basis, GLIPH2 grouped TCRs into clusters, both for each participant individually and for the merged data sets that combined participants. TCRdb obtained this table from immuneACCESS and retained in-frame rearrangements with V and J assigned. These tables miss some clones; where compared with another copy, unresolved V genes account for less than half of the shortfall, and the remainder is unexplained. The V and J calls and clone size were taken over from that table, and D and trimming were inferred from the DNA. Counted in this sample were tens of thousands of clones; 78% of them appeared once. 11% to 15% of the sample is held by the ten biggest clonotypes.

From V the trimming removes 4 bases and from J it removes 1 base, while the gene matches leave 4 bases of the junction unaccounted for. From cysteine to phenylalanine, the CDR3 is 14 amino acids long. Kept here is only the CDR3 DNA, which spans 42 bases and is read in frame from base 1. The germline V gene provides CDR1 SGHRS and CDR2 YFSETQ. In the case of this clone: Its antigen specificity is not known. No base quality information exists; no much larger clone differs at one position.

In light of the paper, this sample's treatment or condition label describes: suppressive antiretroviral therapy. Cells were stimulated with a pool of overlapping HIV-1 Gag 15-mer peptides at roughly 0.99 ug per peptide per mL. Memory populations depleted of antigen-responding cells were obtained by sorting nonresponding CD40L-negative CD69-negative CD45RO-high memory CD4+ T cells. Participants were HIV-1-infected adults who started suppressive ART during chronic infection. Plasma HIV-1 RNA had been undetectable (below 50 copies/mL) in participants for at least 4 years. To be included, participants needed a CD4+ T cell count above 400 cells/uL and a positive CMV serology. Before stimulation, PBMCs were isolated using density centrifugation and depleted of CD8+ T cells. CD8-depleted PBMCs were stimulated for 15 to 20 hours with anti-CD28/CD49d costimulation, CD40-blocking antibody and enfuvirtide to prevent new infections. Cells were sorted on a Beckman Coulter MoFlo Legacy or XDP sorter, with propidium iodide excluding dead cells. Genomic DNA was extracted with the QIAamp DNA Mini Kit for samples above one million cells, otherwise with the Quick-DNA Microprep Kit.

Recombination joined TRBV5-1 with TRBJ2-5; 7 middle bases align to TRBD1. The clonotype comes from an adult man with HIV who was CMV-seropositive. Here the sequenced sample was CD4+ T cells sorted from PBMCs after approximately 19-hour stimulation, taken from a patient who received antiretroviral therapy. This specimen's cell subset or site label, per the study, means: CD40L-CD69- CD45RO-high memory CD4 T cells not responding to Gag peptides. The CDR3 region reads CASSKGDSQETQYF. The DNA reads as follows: TGCGCCAGCAGCAAAGGGGACAGCCAAGAGACCCAGTACTTC. Reference TRBV5-1 and TRBJ2-5 genes cover what lies past the CDR3, so the full variable domain is KAGVTQTPRYLIKTRGQQVTLSCSPISGHRSVSWYQQTPGQGLQFLFEYFSETQRNKGNFPGRFSGRQFSNSRSEMNVSTLELGDSALYLCASSKGDSQETQYFGPGTRLLVL.